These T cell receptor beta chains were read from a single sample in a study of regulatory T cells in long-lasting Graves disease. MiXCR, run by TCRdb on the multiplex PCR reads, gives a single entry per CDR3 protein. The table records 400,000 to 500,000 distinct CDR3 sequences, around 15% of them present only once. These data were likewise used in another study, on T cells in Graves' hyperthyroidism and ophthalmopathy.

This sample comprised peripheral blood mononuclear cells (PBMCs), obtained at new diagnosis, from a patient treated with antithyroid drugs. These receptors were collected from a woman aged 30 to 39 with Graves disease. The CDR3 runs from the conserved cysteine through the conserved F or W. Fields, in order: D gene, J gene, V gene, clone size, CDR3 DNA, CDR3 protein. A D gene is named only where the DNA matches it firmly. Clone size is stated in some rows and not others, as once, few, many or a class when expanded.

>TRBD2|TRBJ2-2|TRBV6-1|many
TGTGCCAGCAGTACACCGGGAGGGTCGAACACCGGGGAGCTGTTTTTT
CASSTPGGSNTGELFF
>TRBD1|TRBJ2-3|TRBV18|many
TGCGCCAGCAGCAGGGACAGCAGCACAGATACGCAGTATTTT
CASSRDSSTDTQYF
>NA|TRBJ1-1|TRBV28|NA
TGTGCCAGCAGTTCCACAACTAGGACTGAAGCTTTCTTT
CASSSTTRTEAFF
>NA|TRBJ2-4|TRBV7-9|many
TGTGCCAGCAGCTTGGGAACGGGGCGGGGAAACATTCAGTACTTC
CASSLGTGRGNIQYF
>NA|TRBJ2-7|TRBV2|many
TGTGCCAGCAGTGGGTCAGGGTTGTACTTC
CASSGSGLYF
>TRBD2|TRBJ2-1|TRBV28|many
TGTGCCAGCAGTTTTAGCGGGAGAAGTGGCAATGAGCAGTTCTTC
CASSFSGRSGNEQFF
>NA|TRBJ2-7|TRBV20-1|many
TGCAGTGCGTCACGAGCGGAGAGCTCCTACGAGCAGTACTTC
CSASRAESSYEQYF
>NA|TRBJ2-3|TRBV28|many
TGTGCCAGCAGTCCCGCGTGGGAGGACTACACAGATACGCAGTATTTT
CASSPAWEDYTDTQYF
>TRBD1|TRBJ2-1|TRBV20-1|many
TGCAGTGCCTATCTCCGGGACAGGGGCAATGAGCAGTTCTTC
CSAYLRDRGNEQFF
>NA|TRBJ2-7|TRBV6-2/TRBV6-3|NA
TGTGTCAGCCGGGACTTCCCCTACGAGCAGTACTTC
CVSRDFPYEQYF
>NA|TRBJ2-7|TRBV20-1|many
TGCAGTGCTGCGCAAACAGGATCCTACGAGCAGTACTTC
CSAAQTGSYEQYF
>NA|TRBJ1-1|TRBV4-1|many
TGCGCCAGCAGCCAAGATAGGCCGGGGGGAGCCGTTTCGGCTTTCTTT
CASSQDRPGGAVSAFF
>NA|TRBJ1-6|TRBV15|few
TGTGCCACCAGCAGAGCTGATTCACCCCTCCACTTT
CATSRADSPLHF
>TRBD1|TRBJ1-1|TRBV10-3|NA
TGTGCCATCAGTGTACAACAGGGGGAAGCTTTCTTT
CAISVQQGEAFF
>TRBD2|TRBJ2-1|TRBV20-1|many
TGCAGTGCTAGACCCACGGGACTAGCGTACAATGAGCAGTTCTTC
CSARPTGLAYNEQFF
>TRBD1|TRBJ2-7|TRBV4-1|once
TGCGCCAGCAGCACCCGTCGAGGGGGCACCAACGAGCGGTACTTC
CASSTRRGGTNERYF
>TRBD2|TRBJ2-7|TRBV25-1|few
TGTGCCAGTGTGGCTAGCGGGAGCCACGAGCAGTACTTC
CASVASGSHEQYF
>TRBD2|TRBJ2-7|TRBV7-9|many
TGTGCCAGCAGCTTTCGAAGCGGGAGTTTGTACGAGCAGTACTTC
CASSFRSGSLYEQYF
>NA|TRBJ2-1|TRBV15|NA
TGTGCCACCAGCAGTTTTAGTGGACTTGACAATGAGCAGTTCTTC
CATSSFSGLDNEQFF
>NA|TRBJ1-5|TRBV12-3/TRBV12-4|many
TGTGCCAGCAGTTCTGCGACAGGTGGTCGCGAGCCCCAGCATTTT
CASSSATGGREPQHF
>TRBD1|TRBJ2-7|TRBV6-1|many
TGTGCCAGCAGTGAGGGGACAGACTACGAGCAGTACTTC
CASSEGTDYEQYF
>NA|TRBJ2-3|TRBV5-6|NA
TGTGCCAGCGGCTTACTCGGTACTCCTAGCACAGATACGCAGTATTTT
CASGLLGTPSTDTQYF
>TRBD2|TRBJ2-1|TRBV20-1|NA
TGCAGTGCCCCGAGCGGGAGGGGCCACAATGAGCAGTTCTTC
CSAPSGRGHNEQFF
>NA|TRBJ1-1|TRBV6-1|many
TGTGCCACTACGACAGGCAGGAACACTGAAGCTTTCTTT
CATTTGRNTEAFF
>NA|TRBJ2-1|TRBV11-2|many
TGTGCCAGCAGCTTAGATCCCCGCGCAAGCTACAATGAGCAGTTCTTC
CASSLDPRASYNEQFF
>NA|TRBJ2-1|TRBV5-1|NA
TGCGCCAGCAATGAGGGATCGGACAATGAGCAGTTCTTC
CASNEGSDNEQFF
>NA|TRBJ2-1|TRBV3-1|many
TGTGCCAGCAGCCAAGAACTCCAGGGTGAGGGGCCCCACTACAATGAGCAGTTCTTC
CASSQELQGEGPHYNEQFF
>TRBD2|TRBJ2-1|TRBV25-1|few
TGTGCCAGCAGTGGGGGGACTAGCGGAGGTTACAATGAGCAGTTCTTC
CASSGGTSGGYNEQFF
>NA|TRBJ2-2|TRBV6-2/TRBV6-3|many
TGTGCCAGCAGTTACCTCAGGGAGGGGGCCGGGGAGCTGTTTTTT
CASSYLREGAGELFF
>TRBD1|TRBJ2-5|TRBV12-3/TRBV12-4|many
TGTGCCAGCAGTTTAGTCCGGGCAGGGGGCAGCGGAGAGACCCAGTACTTC
CASSLVRAGGSGETQYF
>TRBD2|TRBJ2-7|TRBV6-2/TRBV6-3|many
TGTGCCAGCAGTTACTCGACTAGCGGGAGTCCCTACGAGCAGTACTTC
CASSYSTSGSPYEQYF
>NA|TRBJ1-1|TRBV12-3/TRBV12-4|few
TGTGCCAGCACGGGTTCAGGGTATTTCACTGAAGCTTTCTTT
CASTGSGYFTEAFF
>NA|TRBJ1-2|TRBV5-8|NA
TGTGCCAGCAGCTTGAGGGGGGACTATGGCTACACCTTC
CASSLRGDYGYTF
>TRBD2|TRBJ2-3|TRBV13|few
TGTGCCAGCAGCTCCTCCCCTAGCGGGAACACAGATACGCAGTATTTT
CASSSSPSGNTDTQYF
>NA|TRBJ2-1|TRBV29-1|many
TGCAGCGTTGTAACTTCTTCCTACAATGAGCAGTTCTTC
CSVVTSSYNEQFF
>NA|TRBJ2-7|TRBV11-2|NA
TGTGCCAGCAGCTCTGAAGTAAACGAGCAGTACTTC
CASSSEVNEQYF
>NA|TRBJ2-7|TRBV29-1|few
TGCAGCGTTGAGCTGGGGGCGAACGAGCAGTACTTC
CSVELGANEQYF
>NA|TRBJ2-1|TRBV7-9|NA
TGTGCCAGCAGCCCGACCCCGGCTAGAGGCAATGAGCAGTTCTTC
CASSPTPARGNEQFF
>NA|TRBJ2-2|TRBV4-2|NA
TGTGCCGGCGGAGCAGCGAACACCGGGGAGCTGTTTTTT
CAGGAANTGELFF
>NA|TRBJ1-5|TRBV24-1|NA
TGTGCCACCAGCGTTGGGTCTCCGGGGGGAGCAGCCGTAAGGCATTTT
CATSVGSPGGAAVRHF
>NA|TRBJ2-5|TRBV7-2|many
TGTGCCAGCAGCTTTTGGCGAAGCAATTCGTACCAAGAGACCCAGTACTTC
CASSFWRSNSYQETQYF
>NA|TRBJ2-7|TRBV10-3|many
TGTGCCATCAGTGTTTCAGGGACCTACGAGCAGTACTTC
CAISVSGTYEQYF